This TCR beta chain was profiled in a study of blood T cell repertoires in COVID-19. Looking at the study overall: Sample material is recorded as cDNA or gDNA derived from T cells, B-cell-depleted T cells, or PBMCs.

In the authors' workflow: Estimation of nucleated cell counts relied on the amplification of reference gene primers. Repertoires were generated with immunoSEQ multiplex PCR, while TCRdb's copy carries only in-frame clones and drops some. The DNA was the basis for D and trimming; V, J and clone size are from that table. Here the sample spans some 110,000 clones, around 85% being singletons. This CDR3 contains 17 residues. Germline V gives CDR1 MNHEY, CDR2 SMNVEV (reference sequence). Unmatched junction bases numbered 7, after V lost 2 bases and J lost 3 bases. The sequenced sample was peripheral blood. This chain connects TRBV27 to TRBJ2-3; 11 nucleotides agree with TRBD2. This clonotype originated in a man aged 45-65 years with acute or convalescent COVID-19. CDR3 nucleotides: TGTGCCAGCAGTTTACTTTCGACTAGCGGGGCGACAGATACGCAGTATTTT. Protein sequence: CASSLLSTSGATDTQYF.